This T cell receptor (beta chain) was identified in a study of T cell changes during pregnancy in multiple sclerosis. The CDR3 spans 15 residues. V was shortened by 3 bases and J by 3 bases, with 15 bases between the two germline ends. Germline V gives CDR1 SGHTA, CDR2 FQGNSA. The repertoire was sequenced with immunoSEQ multiplex PCR; TCRdb's copy has only in-frame clones and lacks some. The table records about 46,000 clones, around 93% of them present only once. The source material was CD8+ T cells from peripheral blood mononuclear cells, sampled in the second trimester of pregnancy. The gene calls are TRBV7-2 and TRBJ2-7; possibly TRBD1 for D (6 bases). The sequence was obtained from a female donor with multiple sclerosis, enrolled in a pregnancy study. CDR3 DNA sequence: TGTGCCAGCAGCTTGGCGGACAGTATCTACTACGAGCAGTACTTC. Amino acids: CASSLADSIYYEQYF.